This T cell receptor beta chain was identified during a study of CD8 T cells in Susac syndrome. Per germline, CDR1 MNHNY and CDR2 SVGAGI (reference sequence). The CDR3 covers 12 residues. Trimming at V came to 5 bases and at J to 3 bases, leaving 0 bases not matched to a gene. Sequencing of TCR beta, carried out with a high-throughput approach, was applied to CD8+ and CD4+ T cells from the blood. Matched for age and sex, the controls were healthy donors. Negative isolation was used for CD8+ and CD4+ T cells and FACS enrichment for TEMRA cells. Random hexamers were used to reverse transcribe roughly 0.45 to 1 ug of RNA. Amplification of TCR beta CDR3 used immunoSEQ multiplex PCR across 54 Vbeta and 13 Jbeta. TCRdb used MiXCR to reprocess the immunoSEQ multiplex PCR reads, holding one entry per CDR3 protein. The profile shows about 130,000 distinct CDR3 sequences, about 95% of them singletons.

The sequencing input was CD4+ T cells from PBMCs. The chain couples TRBV6-6 to TRBJ2-7; 8 bases fit TRBD1. This TCR came from a human donor in good health. This CDR3 reads CASSTGGYEQYF. CDR3 DNA: TGTGCCAGCAGTACAGGGGGCTACGAGCAGTACTTC.